What follows are 11 T cell receptor beta chains derived from one specimen sequenced in a study of post-analysis software for immune sequencing data. Findings and caveats of the study: Five or six TRBV segments, TRBV5-6, TRBV5-1 and TRBV20-1 among them, were found more frequent in patients than controls.

For these TCRs, the target antigens are not known. Tagging with unique molecular identifiers was a feature of the TCR beta cDNA libraries. TCRdb fed the PCR reads into MiXCR, producing one record per CDR3 protein. The table lists around 260,000 distinct CDR3 sequences, roughly a third of them singletons. The specimen was blood. The receptors were sampled from a girl aged 10 to 17 with multiple sclerosis.

Turning to this clonotype: A much larger clone differs by one base, so this may be a read error. The chain carries TRBV15 and TRBJ2-7; D uncertain. The germline V gene has CDR1 LNHNV and CDR2 YYDKDF (reference sequence). Trimming took off 0 bases at V and 3 bases at J, with 18 bases between the two ends. The CDR3 contains 17 residues. The CDR3 protein is CATSRDHPSSQNYEQYF. The CDR3 region has the DNA TGTGCCACCAGCAGAGATCATCCATCCAGTCAGAACTACGAGCAGTACTTC.

V usage is TRBV20-1 and J usage is TRBJ2-3; D unclear. Trimming shortened V by 1 base and J by 0 bases, and 11 bases separated the two germline ends. Looked up from germline, CDR1 is DFQATT and CDR2 is SNEGSKA (reference sequence). The CDR3 runs 15 residues. DNA of the CDR3: TGCAGTGCTAGAGTAGTGCAGATTAGCACAGATACGCAGTATTTT. Protein: CSARVVQISTDTQYF.

This clonotype occurred a few times. The chain combines TRBV5-6 with TRBJ2-2; TRBD2 matches 9 bases. The CDR3 contains 16 residues. The germline V gene has CDR1 SGHDT and CDR2 YYEEEE. V shed 2 bases, J shed 7 bases, and the junction held 9 bases outside the gene matches. CDR3 protein: CASSFLAGIDGGELFF. CDR3 sequence (DNA): TGTGCCAGCAGCTTTCTAGCGGGAATCGATGGCGGGGAGCTGTTTTTT.

The chain has TRBV19 and TRBJ1-5, with a weak D call TRBD1 (5 bases). Trimming stripped 1 base from V and 9 bases from J, with 13 bases between. CDR1 LNHDA and CDR2 SQIVND come from the germline V gene (reference sequence). This CDR3 spans 14 amino acids. CDR3 residues: CASSIGAGSLPQHF. CDR3 nucleotides: TGTGCCAGTAGTATAGGGGCAGGGAGTTTGCCCCAGCATTTT.

This chain connects TRBV21-1 to TRBJ2-2; TRBD2, the table's D call, lacks a check against the DNA. TRBV21-1 is recorded as a pseudogene. The CDR3 is 18 residues long. CDR3 region: CASSKARGAGPNTGELFF. In DNA, the CDR3 is TGTGCCAGCAGCAAAGCCCGCGGAGCGGGCCCGAACACCGGGGAGCTGTTTTTT.

This clonotype occurred many times. The gene calls are TRBV20-1 and TRBJ2-6, with D perhaps matching TRBD1 (6 bases). Trimming shortened V by 6 bases and J by 2 bases, and 8 bases separated the two germline ends. CDR1 is DFQATT, CDR2 SNEGSKA, per germline (reference sequence). The CDR3 is 13 amino acids. The CDR3, as DNA: TGCAGTGCGGCAGGGGCTGGGGCCAACGTCCTGACTTTC. Its protein is CSAAGAGANVLTF.

The V gene is TRBV5-1, the J gene TRBJ2-1, with D perhaps assigned TRBD1 or TRBD2 (6 bases each). The ends were cut back, 2 bases at V and 9 bases at J, with 21 bases in the middle. The CDR3 is 16 residues long. Germline V gives CDR1 SGHRS, CDR2 YFSETQ. The DNA of the CDR3 is TGCGCCAGCAGCTTCGAGGGGGGCAGCCCTCGGGGTGAGCAGTTCTTC. It translates to CASSFEGGSPRGEQFF. Full variable domain (remainder filled in from reference TRBV5-1 and TRBJ2-1): KAGVTQTPRYLIKTRGQQVTLSCSPISGHRSVSWYQQTPGQGLQFLFEYFSETQRNKGNFPGRFSGRQFSNSRSEMNVSTLELGDSALYLCASSFEGGSPRGEQFFGPGTRLTVL.

This clonotype was recorded many times. V is TRBV6-1 and J is TRBJ2-1; the match to TRBD2 covers 10 bases. Per the germline V gene, CDR1 is MNHNS and CDR2 is SASEGT. V shed 6 bases, J shed 4 bases, and the junction held 15 bases outside the gene matches. The CDR3 loop spans 18 amino acids. The CDR3 nucleotides are TGTGCCAGCAGCCCAAGTGCAGCCGGGACTAGCGAGTACAATGAGCAGTTCTTC. Translated, it gives CASSPSAAGTSEYNEQFF.

This clonotype was recorded many times. The chain has TRBV6-2 or TRBV6-3 and TRBJ2-7; no clear D gene. Germline-derived CDR1 and CDR2 are MNHEY and SVGEGT. CDR3 length equals 13 residues. The V gene lost 2 bases and the J gene lost 6 bases, with 11 bases spanning the gap. The CDR3 region has the DNA TGTGCCAGCAGTTACGGCAGAGTTGTCGAGCAGTACTTC. Residues: CASSYGRVVEQYF.

As regards this clonotype: A much larger clone sits a single nucleotide away, making a read error possible. The chain links TRBV29-1 to TRBJ2-3; the match to TRBD2 covers 7 bases. This CDR3 spans 16 amino acids. Germline V gene data show CDR1 as SQVTM and CDR2 as ANQGSEA. Trimming took 7 bases from V and 1 from J; bases not matched to a gene: 14. The CDR3 protein is CSAPRASGGRTDTQYF. DNA for the CDR3: TGCAGCGCCCCGAGGGCTAGCGGAGGGCGCACAGATACGCAGTATTTT.

With respect to this clonotype: The junction does not match germline at one end; this may be a read error. The V and J genes are TRBV7-2 and TRBJ2-6; a possible D gene is TRBD1 (5 bases). This CDR3 is built from 16 residues. In germline, CDR1 is SGHTA, CDR2 FQGNSA. The CDR3 nucleotides are TGTGCCAGCAGCCCGCCGGCTGGGTCTGGGGCCGACGTCCTGACTTTC. Its protein is CASSPPAGSGADVLTF.